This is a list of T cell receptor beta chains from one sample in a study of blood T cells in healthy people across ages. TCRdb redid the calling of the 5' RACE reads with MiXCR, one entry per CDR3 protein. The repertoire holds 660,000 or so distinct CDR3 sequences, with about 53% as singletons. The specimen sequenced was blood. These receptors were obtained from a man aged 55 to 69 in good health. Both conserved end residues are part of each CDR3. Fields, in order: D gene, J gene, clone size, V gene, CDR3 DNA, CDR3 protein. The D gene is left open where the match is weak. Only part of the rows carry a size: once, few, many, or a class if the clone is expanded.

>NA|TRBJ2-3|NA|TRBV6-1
TGTGCCAGCAGTGAACGGTTCTCTTGGGGCGTAGATACGCAGTATTTT
CASSERFSWGVDTQYF
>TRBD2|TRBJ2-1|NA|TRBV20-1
TGCAGTGCTCCCAAGCGGGGACCCTACAATGAGCAGTTCTTC
CSAPKRGPYNEQFF
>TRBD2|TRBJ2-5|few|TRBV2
TGTGCCAGCAGCGCAACTAGCGTGGGGGAGACCCAGTACTTC
CASSATSVGETQYF
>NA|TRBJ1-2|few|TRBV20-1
TGCAGTGCTCAAGGGAGTCGGTATGGCTACACCTTC
CSAQGSRYGYTF
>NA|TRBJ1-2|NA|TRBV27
TGTGCCAGCAGTTTATCGCCAGGCAACTATGGCTACACCTTC
CASSLSPGNYGYTF
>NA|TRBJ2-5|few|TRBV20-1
TGCAGTGCTAGAGCCGTGGGGCGAGGGCGGCAAGAGACCCAGTACTTC
CSARAVGRGRQETQYF
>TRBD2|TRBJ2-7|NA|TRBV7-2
TGTGCCAGCAGCTTTAGCGGGGCCTACGAGCAGTACTTC
CASSFSGAYEQYF
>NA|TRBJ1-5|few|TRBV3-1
TGTGCCAGCAGCCAATATGGGGTCGATCAGCCCCAGCATTTT
CASSQYGVDQPQHF
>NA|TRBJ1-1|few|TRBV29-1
TGCAGCGTTAATTGGGGGAGGGACACTGAAGCTTTCTTT
CSVNWGRDTEAFF
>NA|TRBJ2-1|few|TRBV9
TGTGCCAGCAGCGCGAATACCGGGACGTATGACAATGAGCAGTTCTTC
CASSANTGTYDNEQFF
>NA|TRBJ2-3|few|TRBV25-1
TGTGCCAGCAGCGGAGCTAGCGCCAACCCTAGCACAGATACGCAGTATTTT
CASSGASANPSTDTQYF
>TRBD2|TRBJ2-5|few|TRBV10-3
TGTGCCATCAGTGAGCCTAGCGGGGTCATAGAGACCCAGTACTTC
CAISEPSGVIETQYF
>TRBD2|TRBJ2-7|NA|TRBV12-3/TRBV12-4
TGTGCCAGCAGAGGTTCCGGGACTATCTCCTACGAGCAGTACTTC
CASRGSGTISYEQYF
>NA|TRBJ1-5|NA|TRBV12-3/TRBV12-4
TGTGCCAGCAGTTTAGTGGCAGGACCTAATCAGCCCCAGCATTTT
CASSLVAGPNQPQHF
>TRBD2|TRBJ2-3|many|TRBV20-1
TGCAGTGCCGCCTGGGAGCGGGGGGGCCGTGATACGCAGTATTTT
CSAAWERGGRDTQYF
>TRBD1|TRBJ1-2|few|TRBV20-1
TGCAGTGCTAGAGATCGGCAGGGGGTTAACTATGGCTACACCTTC
CSARDRQGVNYGYTF
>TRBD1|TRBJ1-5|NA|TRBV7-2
TGTGCCAGCAGCCCGGGACAGGGTAGGGATCAGCCCCAGCATTTT
CASSPGQGRDQPQHF
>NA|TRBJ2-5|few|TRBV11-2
TGTGCCAGCAGCCCCCATAGTACTAGGGGGGGTGGGGAGACCCAGTACTTC
CASSPHSTRGGGETQYF
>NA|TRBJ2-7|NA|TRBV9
TGTGCCAGCAGCGGGCCAGGTGGTTACTCCTACGAGCAGTACTTC
CASSGPGGYSYEQYF
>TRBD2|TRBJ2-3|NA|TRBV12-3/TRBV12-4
TGTGCCAGCAGAACTAGCGGGGTGGGTTTCGATACGCAGTATTTT
CASRTSGVGFDTQYF
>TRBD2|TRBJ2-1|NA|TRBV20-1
TGCAGTGGGACCGGACTAGCGGGGGGGCCCAGGCAGTTCTTC
CSGTGLAGGPRQFF
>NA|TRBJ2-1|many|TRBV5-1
TGCGCCAGCAGCTTGGACAATGAGCAGTTCTTC
CASSLDNEQFF
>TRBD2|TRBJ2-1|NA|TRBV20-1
TGCAGTGCTTCATTCGGAAGCGGACTAGAGTGGGGTGAGCAGTTCTTC
CSASFGSGLEWGEQFF
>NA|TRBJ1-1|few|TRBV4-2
TGTGCCAGCAGCCAAGAAGGGAAGGGGAACACTGAAGCTTTCTTT
CASSQEGKGNTEAFF
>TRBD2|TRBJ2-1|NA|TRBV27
TGTGCCAGCAGTCCCTCCGGGACTAGGTTTTGGCATGAGCAGTTCTTC
CASSPSGTRFWHEQFF
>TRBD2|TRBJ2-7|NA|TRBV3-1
TGTGCCAGCAGCGAAAATAGTTTTCCGGCTAGCGGGGGCGAGCAGTACTTC
CASSENSFPASGGEQYF
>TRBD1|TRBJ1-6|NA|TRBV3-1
TGTGCCAGCAGCCAGGACACAGGGGGCTCCTATAATTCACCCCTCCACTTT
CASSQDTGGSYNSPLHF
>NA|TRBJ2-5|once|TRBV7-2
TGTGCCAGCTCACTTCAGTACAGGGCCCAAGAGGCCCAGTACTTC
CASSLQYRAQEAQYF